Here is one T cell receptor beta chain with its context. The antigen is undetermined. This entry comes from a study of T-cell memory formation after mild COVID-19. Study-level results: Clones contracting day 15 to 85 were balanced CD4/CD8; later expanders leaned CD4+. Several responding clones turned up in pre-infection memory, indicating that cross-reactive memory may have taken part.

The V gene's germline CDR1 is MDHEN and CDR2 SYDVKM. Trimming took 8 bases from V and 5 from J, leaving 13 bases between them. The CDR3 is 13 residues long. From 5'RACE with constant-segment primers came TCR alpha and TCR beta cDNA libraries that carried sample barcodes and UMIs. MiXCR was run by TCRdb on the 5' RACE reads, yielding one entry per CDR3 protein. The table lists under 300,000 distinct CDR3 sequences, about 15% of them singletons. The TCR sequence derives from a young man who had mild COVID-19 (a few samples of this study predate the infection). Cell type and time point are not known. Sequencing used PBMCs or a T cell subset sorted from them (not recorded which). The V call is TRBV28, the J call TRBJ1-5; D unresolved. This CDR3 is CASDHQTHQPQHF. The CDR3 DNA is TGTGCCAGCGACCACCAGACCCATCAGCCCCAGCATTTT.